This TCR beta chain was sequenced in a study of identical twins. Notes on the study in general: Findings came from cross-sectional statistics, without long-term follow-up of donors.

This clonotype appeared a few times. The antigen remains unidentified. Unmatched junction bases numbered 5, after V lost 1 base and J lost 6 bases. The CDR3 totals 14 residues. From germline, CDR1 is SEHNR and CDR2 FQNEAQ (reference sequence). Each CDR3 protein is one row after TCRdb ran MiXCR on the 5' RACE reads. Among 200,000 to 250,000 distinct CDR3 sequences listed, roughly 7% were seen once. These data also featured in a second study, about yellow fever vaccine responses in identical twins.

Sequenced: memory (CD45RO+) T cells sorted from blood. The clonotype originates from a woman aged 18-35 years in good health. The V and J genes are TRBV7-9 and TRBJ2-7; 8 positions match TRBD1. As DNA, the CDR3 is TGTGCCAGCAGCTTAGTGGGAGACAGGGGCGAGCAGTACGTC. Translated, it gives CASSLVGDRGEQYV.